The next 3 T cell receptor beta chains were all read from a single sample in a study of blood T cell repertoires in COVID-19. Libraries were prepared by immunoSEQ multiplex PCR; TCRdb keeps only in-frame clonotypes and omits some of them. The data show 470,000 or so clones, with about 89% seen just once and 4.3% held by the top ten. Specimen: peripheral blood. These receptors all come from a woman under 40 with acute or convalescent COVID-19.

CDR3 bases: TGTGCCAGCACCCTAGGCCTCACGAGCGAGCAGTACTTC. This gives the protein CASTLGLTSEQYF. The V call is TRBV12-3 or TRBV12-4, the J call TRBJ2-7; D unclear. The V gene lost 7 bases and the J gene lost 6 bases, with 16 bases spanning the gap. This CDR3 comprises 13 residues.

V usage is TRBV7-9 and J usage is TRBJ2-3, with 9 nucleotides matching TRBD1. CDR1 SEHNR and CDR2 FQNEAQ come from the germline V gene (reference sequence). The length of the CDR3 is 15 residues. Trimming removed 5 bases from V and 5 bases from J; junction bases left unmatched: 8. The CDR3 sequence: CASSPVTGGRDTQYF. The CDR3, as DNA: TGTGCCAGCAGCCCCGTGACAGGGGGTAGAGATACGCAGTATTTT.

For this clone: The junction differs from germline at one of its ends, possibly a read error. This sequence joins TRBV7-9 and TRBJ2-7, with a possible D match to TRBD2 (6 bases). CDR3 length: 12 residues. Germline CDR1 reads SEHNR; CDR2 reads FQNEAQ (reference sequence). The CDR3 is CASSSAAGPSNF. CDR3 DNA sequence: TGTGCCAGCAGCTCCGCCGCGGGACCATCAAACTTC.